This T cell receptor beta chain was identified during a study of CD8+ T cells in alopecia areata. As for the study in general: Treated patients took oral tofacitinib at 5 to 10 mg twice daily.

The germline V gene encodes CDR1 SQVTM and CDR2 ANQGSEA. The CDR3 totals 15 residues. RNA, once extracted, was reverse transcribed into cDNA for use as the sequencing template. Generated by immunoSEQ multiplex PCR, the TCRdb table keeps only in-frame clones and is missing some. The table includes about 100,000 clones, almost 60% detected once. Treatment: oral pan-JAK inhibitor, 5-10 mg twice daily. The V and J genes are TRBV29-1 and TRBJ2-7, with D perhaps matching TRBD2 (6 bases). The TCR comes from a human donor with alopecia areata. The sequenced sample was CD8+ T cells sorted from blood, obtained at week 56, from a patient treated with tofacitinib. CDR3 in DNA: TGCAGTGCTGATGAAGAGAAGGGAGGCAGGTACGAGCAGTACTTC. Translated: CSADEEKGGRYEQYF.